Sequencing of this T cell receptor (beta chain) was carried out in a study of human T cells and chemical hapten exposure. V was shortened by 9 bases and J by 6 bases, with 15 bases between the two germline ends. The CDR3 length is 13 residues. Time point defined: patch test 2, 6 weeks after DPC sensitization. Treatment: therapeutic diphenylcyclopropenone sensitization with weekly scalp DPC. Blood, whole and unfractionated, served as the source for total RNA extraction. This clonotype was counted many times. TCRdb re-called the RACE reads with MiXCR, one entry per CDR3 protein. The table has roughly 42,000 distinct CDR3 sequences, approximately 9.5% seen once.

The chain joins TRBV12-3 or TRBV12-4 to TRBJ1-5; the D is unclear. This receptor was obtained from a woman in her thirties with alopecia areata. Some clones in this sample may be carry-over from other donors' samples. The sample consisted of whole blood, taken in connection with sensitization to the hapten diphenylcyclopropenone (DPC). CDR3 DNA: TGTGCCAGTTCAGGCGGTTCTGGTCAGCCCCAGCATTTT. Amino acid sequence: CASSGGSGQPQHF.